Shown below are 17 T cell receptor beta chains from a single sample sequenced in a study of vaccination and CD4 T cells after COVID-19. Antigen specificity for these receptors is unknown. Sample treatment: roughly 11-day PBMC culture with coronavirus spike peptide pools or control peptides (ViraFEST assay). An Oncomine TCR Beta short-read assay was used to sequence the DNA from cultured CD4+ T cells. TCRdb recomputed calls from the PCR reads with MiXCR, one row per CDR3 protein. Here the sample spans several thousand distinct CDR3 sequences, more than 70% being singletons. Sequencing used CD4+ T cells from blood, cultured in vitro. Source of these receptors: a human donor who had recovered from COVID-19.

The rearrangement joins TRBV3-1 to TRBJ1-1; D may be TRBD1 (5 bases). The germline gives CDR1 LGHDT, CDR2 YNNKEL (reference sequence). Trimming took off 4 bases at V and 5 bases at J, with 17 bases between the two ends. The CDR3 is 15 amino acids. The CDR3 here is CASSRVRAGRTEAFF. CDR3 DNA: TGTGCCAGCAGCCGGGTCAGGGCCGGTCGGACTGAAGCTTTCTTT.

The rearrangement joins TRBV7-9 to TRBJ1-5; a weak D match, TRBD1 (5 bases). Germline V lookup: CDR1 SEHNR, CDR2 FQNEAQ (reference sequence). Trimming removed 1 base from V and 5 bases from J, with 6 bases in between. CDR3 length: 13 amino acids. The CDR3 sequence: CASSLVRDQPQHF. In nucleotides, the CDR3 is TGTGCCAGCAGCTTAGTCAGGGATCAGCCCCAGCATTTT.

This rearrangement joins TRBV6-5 to TRBJ2-7, with D possibly matching TRBD1 (6 bases). CDR3 length equals 14 residues. Trimming cost V 2 bases and J 3 bases, with 11 bases left between them. Germline V CDR1 and CDR2: MNHEY, SVGAGI. The CDR3 coding sequence is TGTGCCAGCAGTTACCTAGGACAGAGCTACGAGCAGTACTTC. It encodes CASSYLGQSYEQYF.

DNA of the CDR3: TGTGCCAGCAGCTTGTTGCGGGGGGGCAGTGAGCAGTTCTTC. Protein sequence: CASSLLRGGSEQFF. This chain links TRBV5-8 with TRBJ2-1; 9 nucleotides agree with TRBD2. The CDR3 length is 14 residues. In germline, CDR1 is SGHTS, CDR2 YDEGEE. Trimming at V came to 1 base and at J to 9 bases, leaving 5 bases not matched to a gene. Variable domain in full (rest from reference TRBV5-8 and TRBJ2-1): EAGVTQSPTHLIKTRGQQATLRCSPISGHTSVYWYQQALGLGLQFLLWYDEGEERNRGNFPPRFSGRQFPNYSSELNVNALELEDSALYLCASSLLRGGSEQFFGPGTRLTVL.

The V call is TRBV5-1, the J call TRBJ1-4, with a tentative D call TRBD1 (6 bases). CDR1 is SGHRS, CDR2 YFSETQ, per germline. This CDR3 spans 15 amino acids. The V and J ends lost 4 bases and 2 bases respectively, with 12 bases between them. The CDR3 sequence: CASSLQGGTNEKLFF. In nucleotides, the CDR3 is TGCGCCAGCAGCCTACAGGGTGGCACTAATGAAAAACTGTTTTTT.

This chain uses TRBV30 with TRBJ1-1, with 9 positions matching TRBD1. Losses at the gene ends were 2 bases for V and 3 bases for J; bases not matched to a gene: 10. Germline V gene lookup returns CDR1 GTSNPN and CDR2 SVGIG (reference sequence). The CDR3 is made up of 16 amino acids. CDR3 residues: CAWSHNYWDRDTEAFF. CDR3 nucleotide sequence: TGTGCCTGGAGTCATAATTACTGGGACAGGGACACTGAAGCTTTCTTT.

This rearrangement joins TRBV12-3 or TRBV12-4 to TRBJ2-2; the D gene is possibly TRBD1 (6 bases). The CDR3 loop spans 15 amino acids. V was pared by 7 bases and J by 4 bases, with 16 bases between. The CDR3 spells CASTPPGASTGELFF. For the CDR3, the DNA is TGTGCCAGCACCCCCCCAGGGGCCTCCACCGGGGAGCTGTTTTTT.

The rearrangement links TRBV7-9 to TRBJ1-2; 8 bases align to TRBD1. J lost 2 bases, V lost 6 bases, and 11 bases had no gene match. Germline V CDR1 and CDR2: SEHNR, FQNEAQ (reference sequence). There are 16 residues in the CDR3. CDR3 DNA: TGTGCCAGCAGTCCGATCTCAGGGGGCGGGAACTATGGCTACACCTTC. Protein: CASSPISGGGNYGYTF.

This clonotype was counted a few times. Germline is not matched at one junction end, which may reflect a read error. The chain joins TRBV20-1 to TRBJ1-1; unclear D gene. Looked up from germline, CDR1 is DFQATT and CDR2 is SNEGSKA (reference sequence). The CDR3 has 13 amino acids. The CDR3, as DNA: TGCAGTGCCAGAGGCAGCCTTAACACTGAAGCTTTCTTT. Amino acid sequence: CSARGSLNTEAFF.

The chain couples TRBV24-1 to TRBJ2-5; D is unclear. The CDR3 is 12 residues long. From germline, CDR1 is KGHDR and CDR2 SFDVKD. Trimming removed 3 bases at V and 2 bases at J, with 3 bases between. CDR3 coding DNA: TGTGCCACCAGTGATCCACAAGAGACCCAGTACTTC. Translated, it gives CATSDPQETQYF.

The J gene is TRBJ1-1, the V gene TRBV20-1, with 7 bases aligning to TRBD1. Unmatched junction bases numbered 10, after V lost 6 bases and J lost 0 bases. CDR1 and CDR2 from the germline V gene are DFQATT and SNEGSKA (reference sequence). The CDR3 runs 15 residues. The CDR3 loop is CSAARSQGMNTEAFF. In nucleotides, the CDR3 is TGCAGTGCAGCAAGATCACAGGGGATGAACACTGAAGCTTTCTTT.

CDR3 residues: CASSLASGLNTGELFF. The CDR3 DNA is TGTGCCAGCAGCTTAGCTAGCGGACTAAACACCGGGGAGCTGTTTTTT. The chain combines TRBV7-3 with TRBJ2-2, with TRBD2 identical over 7 bases. CDR3 length equals 16 residues. V lost 2 bases to trimming and J lost 2 bases; unmatched junction nucleotides: 5. CDR1 SGHTA and CDR2 FQGTGA come from the germline V gene.

This clonotype has just one count. The chain combines TRBV28 with TRBJ2-3, with 12 bases that match TRBD1. The V and J ends lost 1 base and 6 bases, in that order; junction bases with no gene match: 5. Germline CDR1 MDHEN, CDR2 SYDVKM. The CDR3 contains 16 residues. The CDR3 protein is CASSLLTGTGGDTQYF. The CDR3 DNA reads as TGTGCCAGCAGTTTATTAACCGGGACAGGGGGCGATACGCAGTATTTT.

The genes are TRBV29-1 and TRBJ1-1; no firm D call. The germline V and J ends were trimmed by 4 bases and 0 bases, with 6 bases remaining between them. Per the germline V gene, CDR1 is SQVTM and CDR2 is ANQGSEA. CDR3 length: 12 residues. The CDR3 protein is CSVGEMNTEAFF. The CDR3 DNA reads TGCAGCGTTGGTGAGATGAACACTGAAGCTTTCTTT. The entire variable domain, with the rest obtained from reference TRBV29-1 and TRBJ1-1, is as follows: SAVISQKPSRDICQRGTSLTIQCQVDSQVTMMFWYRQQPGQSLTLIATANQGSEATYESGFVIDKFPISRPNLTFSTLTVSNMSPEDSSIYLCSVGEMNTEAFFGQGTRLTVV.

The V call is TRBV7-2, the J call TRBJ1-2, with a weak D call TRBD1 (5 bases). The V end lost 4 bases, the J end lost 8 bases, and 17 bases lay between the germline ends. The germline CDR1 and CDR2 sequences are SGHTA and FQGNSA. This CDR3 is 14 amino acids long. Here the CDR3 DNA reads TGTGCCAGCAGCTCGGACTATGGGACTTACGGCTACACCTTC. It codes for CASSSDYGTYGYTF.

The chain couples TRBV2 to TRBJ1-6; 8 nucleotides align to TRBD1. With 5 bases clipped from V and 5 bases from J, the junction kept 8 bases outside the gene matches. The germline V gene encodes CDR1 SNHLY and CDR2 FYNNEI. The CDR3 totals 16 residues. The CDR3: CASSRQGKGDNSPLHF. DNA of the CDR3: TGTGCCAGCAGTCGACAGGGGAAAGGGGATAATTCACCCCTCCACTTT.

This clonotype was observed a single time. V is TRBV20-1 and J is TRBJ2-3; D gene uncertain. This CDR3 is 12 amino acids long. CDR1 is DFQATT and CDR2 is SNEGSKA in the germline V gene (reference sequence). V was cut by 6 bases and J by 4 bases, with 11 bases left in between. The CDR3 here is CSAPEKADTQYF. CDR3 bases: TGCAGTGCCCCAGAAAAGGCAGATACGCAGTATTTT.